Below are 14 T cell receptor beta chains sequenced from a single sample in a study of blood T cell repertoires in COVID-19 (dated by TCRdb to the early 2020s). The method was the immunoSEQ multiplex PCR assay. As stored in TCRdb, this immuneACCESS dataset retains in-frame rearrangements with V and J assigned. A fraction of the clones does not appear; measured against another copy, unresolved V genes explain less than half of the discrepancy, and the remainder lacks a known reason. This sample holds around 140,000 clones; 88% were observed only once. The ten largest account for 1.7% of the sample. Sequenced material: peripheral blood. The receptors were sampled from a woman between 45 and 65 years old with acute or convalescent COVID-19.

The chain recombines TRBV19 with TRBJ1-2; D unresolved. This CDR3 region has 10 residues. Between the trimmed V and J ends, which lost 6 bases and 6 bases, there was a span of 5 bases. Germline V gives CDR1 LNHDA, CDR2 SQIVND (reference sequence). CDR3 region: CASSRDGYTF. CDR3 DNA sequence: TGTGCCAGTAGCCGAGATGGCTACACCTTC.

The chain has TRBV5-6 and TRBJ2-2, with D possibly TRBD1 on 6 matching bases. V was clipped by 0 bases and J by 0 bases, with 12 bases between them. The CDR3 covers 17 residues. Germline V gene data show CDR1 as SGHDT and CDR2 as YYEEEE. The CDR3 loop reads CASSLAVGTTNTGELFF. CDR3 coding DNA: TGTGCCAGCAGCTTGGCGGTCGGGACAACGAACACCGGGGAGCTGTTTTTT.

The chain carries TRBV6-6 and TRBJ1-3, with D tentatively TRBD1 (6 bases). From germline, CDR1 is MNHNY and CDR2 SVGAGI (reference sequence). The CDR3 has 14 amino acids. Trimming took off 6 bases at V and 3 bases at J, with 12 bases between the two ends. The CDR3 sequence: CASRETGHGNTIYF. DNA for the CDR3: TGTGCCAGCAGAGAGACAGGACATGGAAACACCATATATTTT.

V gene TRBV7-2 combines with J gene TRBJ1-2; possibly TRBD1 for D (5 bases). Germline CDR1 is SGHTA and CDR2 is FQGNSA. The CDR3 spans 14 residues. V was pared by 3 bases and J by 5 bases, with 13 bases between. CDR3 amino acids: CASSLGQGGYGYTF. The CDR3 bases are TGTGCCAGCAGCTTGGGGCAGGGCGGATATGGCTACACCTTC.

This rearrangement joins TRBV27 to TRBJ1-2; D ambiguous. CDR3 size: 14 residues. The V gene lost 6 bases and the J gene lost 8 bases, with 19 bases spanning the gap. The germline gives CDR1 MNHEY, CDR2 SMNVEV (reference sequence). CDR3 DNA sequence: TGTGCCAGCAGCTCTGCCCGACGCGGTGGGGGCTACACCTTC. Its translation is CASSSARRGGGYTF.

V and J are TRBV24-1 and TRBJ1-5; D is possibly TRBD1 (6 bases). The germline CDR1 and CDR2 sequences are KGHDR and SFDVKD. Trimming took 4 bases from V and 2 from J, leaving 8 bases between them. The CDR3 totals 14 residues. This CDR3 reads CATSEPGGNQPQHF. CDR3 DNA sequence: TGTGCCACCAGTGAGCCAGGGGGCAATCAGCCCCAGCATTTT.

DNA of the CDR3: TGCAGCGTCTACCTCCTGGAGGGCGGCCCCACTGAAGCTTTCTTT. This codes for CSVYLLEGGPTEAFF. The chain uses TRBV29-1 and TRBJ1-1; unclear D gene. The CDR3 runs to 15 residues. V was trimmed by 6 bases and J by 4 bases, leaving 21 bases between them. Germline loops: CDR1 SQVTM, CDR2 ANQGSEA.

A single count supports this clone. This sequence joins TRBV3-1 (or the pseudogene TRBV3-2) and TRBJ1-2; no clear D. The germline V gene has CDR1 LGHDT and CDR2 YNNKEL (reference sequence). Trimming took off 3 bases at V and 8 bases at J, with 10 bases between the two ends. The CDR3 contains 12 residues. The CDR3, as DNA: TGTGCCAGCAGCCAGCGGGATCGGGGCTACACCTTC. Protein sequence: CASSQRDRGYTF.

V and J are TRBV10-3 and TRBJ1-1, with D possibly matching TRBD1 (6 bases). Trimming pared 6 bases from V and 2 bases from J, leaving 10 bases between. The germline V gene encodes CDR1 ENHRY and CDR2 SYGVKD. The CDR3 consists of 13 residues. The CDR3 DNA reads as TGTGCCATCAGGTGGACAGACAACACTGAAGCTTTCTTT. Its protein is CAIRWTDNTEAFF.

The chain combines TRBV7-3 with TRBJ2-1; TRBD1 matches 7 bases. The germline V gene has CDR1 SGHTA and CDR2 FQGTGA. Trimming took 6 bases from V and 3 from J; bases not matched to a gene: 8. There are 15 residues in the CDR3. CDR3 in amino acids: CASSPDRVGYNEQFF. CDR3 nucleotides: TGTGCCAGCAGTCCAGACAGGGTTGGCTACAATGAGCAGTTCTTC. Full variable domain (missing parts from reference TRBV7-3 and TRBJ2-1): GAGVSQTPSNKVTEKGKYVELRCDPISGHTALYWYRQSLGQGPEFLIYFQGTGAADDSGLPNDRFFAVRPEGSVSTLKIQRTERGDSAVYLCASSPDRVGYNEQFFGPGTRLTVL.

The gene calls are TRBV7-2 and TRBJ1-5; D perhaps matches TRBD1 (6 bases). V lost 5 bases to trimming and J lost 6 bases, with 14 bases between them. The CDR3 has 14 amino acids. In germline, CDR1 is SGHTA, CDR2 FQGNSA. The CDR3, as DNA: TGTGCCAGCAGCGCCTCCGGACAGACTCAGCCCCAGCATTTT. Its translation: CASSASGQTQPQHF.

This clone came up once. The rearrangement uses TRBV2 and TRBJ1-5; D not certain. Between the trimmed V and J ends, which lost 1 base and 5 bases, there was a span of 3 bases. The CDR3 is 12 amino acids. Looked up from germline, CDR1 is SNHLY and CDR2 is FYNNEI. The CDR3 sequence is CASSEGHQPQHF. CDR3 in DNA: TGTGCCAGCAGTGAAGGGCATCAGCCCCAGCATTTT. Together with reference TRBV2 and TRBJ1-5, the CDR3 gives the full variable domain: EPEVTQTPSHQVTQMGQEVILRCVPISNHLYFYWYRQILGQKVEFLVSFYNNEISEKSEIFDDQFSVERPDGSNFTLKIRSTKLEDSAMYFCASSEGHQPQHFGDGTRLSIL.

The rearrangement uses TRBV28 and TRBJ2-7; no clear D. V lost 1 base, J lost 4 bases, and 5 bases lay in between. The CDR3 sequence is 12 residues long. Germline CDR1 reads MDHEN; CDR2 reads SYDVKM. CDR3 DNA: TGTGCCAGCAGTTTATCATTTTACGAGCAGTACTTC. It encodes CASSLSFYEQYF. The full variable domain, completed using reference TRBV28 and TRBJ2-7, is DVKVTQSSRYLVKRTGEKVFLECVQDMDHENMFWYRQDPGLGLRLIYFSYDVKMKEKGDIPEGYSVSREKKERFSLILESASTNQTSMYLCASSLSFYEQYFGPGTRLTVT.

The chain links TRBV7-9 to TRBJ2-3; 10 bases match TRBD2. This CDR3 has 14 amino acids. Unmatched junction bases numbered 5, after V lost 5 bases and J lost 6 bases. Germline V gives CDR1 SEHNR, CDR2 FQNEAQ (reference sequence). CDR3 region: CASSPLAGDDTQYF. The CDR3 DNA sequence: TGTGCCAGCAGCCCCCTAGCGGGAGATGATACGCAGTATTTT.